These 31 T cell receptor beta chains share one sample of origin, sequenced in a study of regulatory T cells in long-lasting Graves disease. Time point noted: newly diagnosed GD, antithyroid drugs for less than 3 months. Extracted RNA from PBMCs served as the source of the TCR library. Relying on iRepertoire HTBI primers and Arm-PCR of CDR3 regions, the team built TCR beta libraries. TCRdb reprocessed the multiplex PCR reads via MiXCR and lists one record per CDR3 protein. The sample consists of roughly 610,000 distinct CDR3 sequences, 16% of them appearing once. These data were also filed under a second study, of T cells in Graves' hyperthyroidism and ophthalmopathy.

The source was peripheral blood mononuclear cells (PBMCs), collected at new diagnosis, from a patient treated with antithyroid drugs. The receptors derive from a man between 18 and 29 years old with Graves disease.

There are many counts of this clonotype. The genes are TRBV5-1 and TRBJ2-3, with D unresolved. The germline CDR1 and CDR2 sequences are SGHRS and YFSETQ. The V and J ends lost 4 bases and 2 bases respectively, with 11 bases between them. The CDR3 loop spans 14 amino acids. CDR3 protein: CASSRLGSTDTQYF. CDR3 nucleotides: TGCGCCAGCAGCCGGCTAGGTTCCACAGATACGCAGTATTTT.

This clonotype was found a few times. The chain carries TRBV7-3 and TRBJ1-1; D gene uncertain. Trimming left V 6 bases short and J 0 bases short, with 8 bases between. The CDR3 loop spans 13 amino acids. The V gene's germline CDR1 is SGHTA and CDR2 FQGTGA. The DNA for the CDR3 is TGTGCCAGCAGGATGACCATGAACACTGAAGCTTTCTTT. Translation: CASRMTMNTEAFF.

At least ten counts were recorded for this clonotype. V gene TRBV6-1 combines with J gene TRBJ1-2; weak D call: TRBD1 (6 bases). V lost 6 bases and J 3 bases, leaving 17 bases between the germline ends. The germline V gene has CDR1 MNHNS and CDR2 SASEGT. This CDR3 region has 15 residues. The CDR3 coding sequence is TGTGCCAGCAGATCGTGGGACATGGGCGACTATGGCTACACCTTC. It yields the protein CASRSWDMGDYGYTF.

This clonotype turned up a few times. The J gene is TRBJ2-1, the V gene TRBV20-1; D possibly corresponds to TRBD2 (5 bases). The V gene's germline CDR1 is DFQATT and CDR2 SNEGSKA (reference sequence). The V end lost 5 bases, the J end lost 0 bases, and 11 bases lay between the germline ends. This CDR3 is 14 amino acids long. CDR3 amino acids: CSARSGSSYNEQFF. CDR3 DNA: TGCAGTGCTCGAAGCGGTAGCTCCTACAATGAGCAGTTCTTC.

This clonotype was seen at least ten times. The rearrangement uses TRBV7-9 and TRBJ1-5, with D uncertain. The germline V gene has CDR1 SEHNR and CDR2 FQNEAQ (reference sequence). The CDR3 is made up of 15 amino acids. The V and J ends lost 1 base and 0 bases respectively, with 7 bases between them. The CDR3: CASSLDYGSNQPQHF. The DNA of the CDR3 is TGTGCCAGCAGCTTAGATTACGGTAGCAATCAGCCCCAGCATTTT. Combining the CDR3 with reference TRBV7-9 and TRBJ1-5 gives the whole variable domain DTGVSQNPRHKITKRGQNVTFRCDPISEHNRLYWYRQTLGQGPEFLTYFQNEAQLEKSRLLSDRFSAERPKGSFSTLEIQRTEQGDSAMYLCASSLDYGSNQPQHFGDGTRLSIL.

This clonotype has only a few counts. V gene TRBV10-3 combines with J gene TRBJ2-7; 9 bases are shared with TRBD1. V shed 10 bases, J shed 3 bases, and the junction held 10 bases outside the gene matches. Germline V lookup: CDR1 ENHRY, CDR2 SYGVKD. CDR3 length equals 14 residues. CDR3 DNA: TGTGCCACCTCTTTTCCGGACAGGGGCTACGAGCAGTACTTC. Its protein product is CATSFPDRGYEQYF.

This clonotype was counted ten times or more. The CDR3 nucleotides read TGTGCCAGCTCACCACCGGGGACAGCCTATCAGCCCCAGCATTTT. As protein: CASSPPGTAYQPQHF. The genes are TRBV18 and TRBJ1-5; 7 bases line up with TRBD1. There are 15 residues in the CDR3. The junction had 4 bases not matched to a gene; V was cut back by 0 bases and J by 5 bases. Germline-derived CDR1 and CDR2 are KGHSH and LQKENI.

The CDR3 sequence is CSARAGLAYEQFF. DNA for the CDR3: TGCAGTGCTAGAGCAGGACTAGCGTATGAGCAGTTCTTC. V gene TRBV20-1 combines with J gene TRBJ2-1; 9 nucleotides match TRBD2. From germline, CDR1 is DFQATT and CDR2 SNEGSKA (reference sequence). The CDR3 runs 13 residues. Trimming cost V 1 base and J 8 bases; bases outside gene matches: 3.

This clonotype was found a few times. The chain carries TRBV10-3 and TRBJ1-6; D gene ambiguous. The V and J ends lost 0 bases and 2 bases respectively, with 8 bases between them. Germline values: CDR1 ENHRY, CDR2 SYGVKD. This CDR3 is built from 16 residues. CDR3 sequence reads: CAISESGEAYNSPLHF. The CDR3 DNA is TGTGCCATCAGTGAGTCGGGAGAGGCCTATAATTCACCCCTCCACTTT.

This clonotype appeared many times. The gene calls are TRBV20-1 and TRBJ2-1; possible D gene TRBD2, 5 bases. The CDR3 has 16 residues. The ends were cut back, 3 bases at V and 8 bases at J, with 23 bases in the middle. From germline, CDR1 is DFQATT and CDR2 SNEGSKA (reference sequence). As DNA, the CDR3 is TGCAGTGCTAGTAAACTAGTATCAATTCTAGGTCATGAGCAGTTCTTC. It specifies CSASKLVSILGHEQFF.

A few counts support this clonotype. J is TRBJ1-1 and V is TRBV20-1; a possible D gene is TRBD1 (6 bases). This CDR3 comprises 14 residues. Trimming removed 3 bases from V and 0 bases from J, with 11 bases in between. Germline lookup yields CDR1 DFQATT and CDR2 SNEGSKA (reference sequence). The CDR3 loop is CSARGGGLNTEAFF. CDR3 nucleotide sequence: TGCAGTGCTAGGGGCGGGGGGCTGAACACTGAAGCTTTCTTT.

As for this clonotype: This clone may be a read error of a much larger clone one base away. This chain links TRBV6-1 with TRBJ1-5; the match to TRBD1 covers 7 bases. The length of the CDR3 is 14 residues. After removal of 4 bases from V and 2 bases from J, the junction contained 2 bases not matched to a gene. The germline gives CDR1 MNHNS, CDR2 SASEGT. The CDR3 region is CASSADRGNQPQHF. For the CDR3, the DNA is TGTGCCAGCAGTGCCGACAGGGGCAATCAGCCCCAGCATTTT.

V usage is TRBV20-1 and J usage is TRBJ2-7; 8 bases align to TRBD1. Germline trimming cut 1 base from V and 4 bases from J; bases unmatched to any gene: 6. CDR3 length equals 14 residues. Germline CDR1 is DFQATT and CDR2 is SNEGSKA (reference sequence). The chain's CDR3 is CSARVSGGEYEQYF. The CDR3 coding sequence is TGCAGTGCTAGAGTGTCAGGGGGCGAGTACGAGCAGTACTTC.

This clonotype appeared many times. The J gene is TRBJ2-5, the V gene TRBV7-3, with TRBD1 matching over 9 bases. Trimming at V came to 2 bases and at J to 5 bases, leaving 9 bases not matched to a gene. Looked up from germline, CDR1 is SGHTA and CDR2 is FQGTGA. The CDR3 sequence is 16 residues long. The CDR3 coding sequence is TGTGCCAGCAGCTTACAAGGGACAGGGCTAACGGAGACCCAGTACTTC. Residues: CASSLQGTGLTETQYF.

The V gene is TRBV6-9, the J gene TRBJ1-1, with D perhaps TRBD1 (6 bases). Germline V CDR1 and CDR2: MNHGY, SVAAGI. Trimming pared 3 bases from V and 3 bases from J, leaving 14 bases between. The CDR3 spans 15 residues. CDR3 sequence reads: CASSYSAPGDTEAFF. The CDR3 bases are TGTGCCAGCAGTTACTCTGCCCCAGGGGACACTGAAGCTTTCTTT.

This clonotype was seen repeatedly, ten times or more. The chain recombines TRBV11-2 with TRBJ2-4, with TRBD2 matching over 8 bases. Germline V lookup: CDR1 SGHAT, CDR2 FQNNGV. V shed 1 base, J shed 3 bases, and the junction held 8 bases outside the gene matches. This CDR3 contains 17 residues. The CDR3 protein is CASSLGRGGIDKNIQYF. CDR3 nucleotide sequence: TGTGCCAGCAGCTTAGGACGGGGGGGGATCGACAAAAACATTCAGTACTTC.

This clonotype was recorded at least ten times. This chain links TRBV3-1 with TRBJ2-5; 9 positions match TRBD2. The CDR3 runs to 17 residues. Unmatched junction bases numbered 9, after V lost 0 bases and J lost 4 bases. The germline gives CDR1 LGHDT, CDR2 YNNKEL (reference sequence). Written as DNA, the CDR3 is TGTGCCAGCAGCCAAGATCTTACTAGCGGGCCGAGAGAGACCCAGTACTTC. Translating it yields CASSQDLTSGPRETQYF.

This clonotype was counted only a few times. The chain carries TRBV20-1 and TRBJ2-2; TRBD1 or TRBD2 may be the D gene (5 bases each). Looked up from germline, CDR1 is DFQATT and CDR2 is SNEGSKA (reference sequence). V lost 6 bases, J lost 0 bases, and 11 bases lay in between. The CDR3 is made up of 14 amino acids. The CDR3 coding sequence is TGCAGTGCCAGGGACGTTACGAACACCGGGGAGCTGTTTTTT. Translation: CSARDVTNTGELFF.

Of note for this clonotype: Germline and junction disagree at one end, which may indicate a read error. The V and J genes are TRBV6-2 or TRBV6-3 and TRBJ2-2, with a tentative D call TRBD2 (6 bases). The CDR3 spans 17 residues. Looked up from germline, CDR1 is MNHEY and CDR2 is SVGEGT. The CDR3, as DNA: TGTGCCAGCAGTTATTCGGATCCGACGGGAGACACCGGGGAGCCGTTTTTT. Translation: CASSYSDPTGDTGEPFF.

The chain recombines TRBV4-1 with TRBJ1-5; D ambiguous. The CDR3 runs 15 residues. The V and J ends lost 4 bases and 0 bases respectively, with 10 bases between them. Germline lookup yields CDR1 MGHRA and CDR2 YSYEKL. CDR3 amino acids: CASSRGGYSNQPQHF. The DNA of the CDR3 is TGCGCCAGCAGCCGGGGAGGATATAGCAATCAGCCCCAGCATTTT.

This clonotype has at least ten counts. J is TRBJ1-4 and V is TRBV12-3 or TRBV12-4; unclear D gene. The length of the CDR3 is 13 residues. V lost 3 bases and J 8 bases, leaving 10 bases between the germline ends. The DNA of the CDR3 is TGTGCCAGCAGTTTTAACTTGGGAGAAAAACTGTTTTTT. As protein: CASSFNLGEKLFF.

This chain connects TRBV5-4 to TRBJ2-7; TRBD1 matches 9 bases. The CDR3 is made up of 16 amino acids. In germline, CDR1 is SGHNT, CDR2 YYREEE (reference sequence). J gave up 2 bases and V 4 bases, and 10 bases lay outside the gene matches. DNA of the CDR3: TGTGCCAGCAGCCCGAAACCGGGACAGGGTCCCTACGAGCAGTACTTC. Translated, it gives CASSPKPGQGPYEQYF.

This clonotype was seen only a few times. The rearrangement links TRBV20-1 to TRBJ1-2, with D tentatively TRBD1 (5 bases). CDR1 is DFQATT, CDR2 SNEGSKA, per germline (reference sequence). The CDR3 covers 14 residues. V was shortened by 3 bases and J by 0 bases, with 11 bases between the two germline ends. The CDR3 reads CSASWGSPNYGYTF. The CDR3, as DNA: TGCAGTGCTAGTTGGGGGTCTCCTAACTATGGCTACACCTTC.

The V call is TRBV7-9, the J call TRBJ2-1, with 14 bases lining up with TRBD2. CDR3 length: 20 amino acids. V lost 5 bases to trimming and J lost 0 bases; unmatched junction nucleotides: 12. The V gene's germline CDR1 is SEHNR and CDR2 FQNEAQ (reference sequence). The CDR3, as DNA: TGTGCCAGCAGCCAGTTAGAGGGACTAGCGGGAGTCTTCTCCTACAATGAGCAGTTCTTC. This encodes CASSQLEGLAGVFSYNEQFF. Together with reference TRBV7-9 and TRBJ2-1, the CDR3 gives the full variable domain: DTGVSQNPRHKITKRGQNVTFRCDPISEHNRLYWYRQTLGQGPEFLTYFQNEAQLEKSRLLSDRFSAERPKGSFSTLEIQRTEQGDSAMYLCASSQLEGLAGVFSYNEQFFGPGTRLTVL.

This clonotype was seen a few times. J is TRBJ2-1 and V is TRBV30, with 9 bases that match TRBD2. The CDR3 has 13 residues. With V trimmed by 8 bases and J by 6 bases, 8 bases remained unmatched. Germline V gives CDR1 GTSNPN, CDR2 SVGIG (reference sequence). CDR3 sequence reads: CARGGSGSNEQFF. The CDR3 bases are TGTGCCCGTGGTGGTAGCGGGAGCAATGAGCAGTTCTTC.

This clonotype showed up just a few times. Germline and junction disagree at one end, which may indicate a read error. The chain uses TRBV2 and TRBJ1-2; D not certain. The CDR3 is 12 residues long. Germline V CDR1 and CDR2: SNHLY, FYNNEI. The CDR3 sequence is CASSDLFGGPGF. The DNA of the CDR3 is TGTGCCAGCAGTGATCTCTTTGGCGGCCCCGGGTTC.

V gene TRBV3-1 combines with J gene TRBJ2-3; perhaps TRBD2 as D (6 bases). Trimming stripped 8 bases from V and 0 bases from J, with 30 bases between. Germline lookup yields CDR1 LGHDT and CDR2 YNNKEL (reference sequence). The CDR3 is made up of 20 amino acids. The CDR3 spells CASSPGREFAERPSTDTQYF. CDR3 sequence (DNA): TGTGCCAGCTCACCAGGTCGGGAGTTCGCGGAGCGGCCAAGCACAGATACGCAGTATTTT.

Ten or more counts support this clonotype. The chain joins TRBV12-3 or TRBV12-4 to TRBJ2-7, with unresolved D. This CDR3 contains 15 residues. V shed 0 bases and J shed 0 bases, with 9 bases lying between them. In DNA form, the CDR3 reads TGTGCCAGCAGTTTAGCTAGTGACCTCTCCTACGAGCAGTACTTC. It is translated as CASSLASDLSYEQYF.

This clonotype was picked up many times. V is TRBV19 and J is TRBJ2-6; TRBD1 might be the D (6 bases). The ends were cut back, 8 bases at V and 4 bases at J, with 18 bases in the middle. The CDR3 has 16 amino acids. Germline V gives CDR1 LNHDA, CDR2 SQIVND (reference sequence). The CDR3: CASSLTQGKGANVLTF. DNA of the CDR3: TGTGCCAGTTCCCTGACGCAGGGGAAAGGGGCCAACGTCCTGACTTTC.

This clonotype has ten or more counts. The chain uses TRBV12-3 or TRBV12-4 and TRBJ1-1; possible D gene TRBD1, 6 bases. The CDR3 length is 12 residues. V was shortened by 6 bases and J by 10 bases, with 15 bases between the two germline ends. Here the CDR3 DNA reads TGTGCCAGCAGCAGTAACAGGGTAGGAGCTTTCTTT. It specifies CASSSNRVGAFF.

In this sample, this clonotype turned up a few times. The chain links TRBV20-1 to TRBJ1-4, with D uncertain. Trimming pared 5 bases from V and 3 bases from J, leaving 10 bases between. The CDR3 is 13 residues long. Germline V gives CDR1 DFQATT, CDR2 SNEGSKA (reference sequence). The CDR3 bases are TGCAGTGCTGGAGGGCCATCTAATGAAAAACTGTTTTTT. It specifies CSAGGPSNEKLFF.